This T cell receptor beta chain stems from a study of blood T cell repertoires in COVID-19. Study-wide context: Spain, Italy and the United States supplied samples that represented acute and convalescent COVID-19. The cDNA or gDNA used as material had been derived from T cells, B-cell-depleted T cells, or PBMCs.

The length of the CDR3 is 14 residues. The germline V gene encodes CDR1 LGHDT and CDR2 YNNKEL (reference sequence). V dropped 7 bases and J dropped 9 bases, with 16 bases sitting between them. Per the original methods: From reference gene primer amplification, estimates of nucleated cell counts were derived. Repertoires were generated with immunoSEQ multiplex PCR, while TCRdb's copy carries only in-frame clones and drops some. The DNA gave D and trimming, while V, J and clone size come from that table. The data contain some 100,000 clones, roughly 83% of them singletons. Source material: peripheral blood. This receptor was taken from an older woman with acute or convalescent COVID-19. The rearrangement links TRBV3-1 (or the pseudogene TRBV3-2) to TRBJ1-6; no clear D. CDR3 protein: CASTSSRAGSPLHF. In DNA form, the CDR3 reads TGTGCCAGCACAAGCTCGAGAGCCGGTTCACCCCTCCACTTT.